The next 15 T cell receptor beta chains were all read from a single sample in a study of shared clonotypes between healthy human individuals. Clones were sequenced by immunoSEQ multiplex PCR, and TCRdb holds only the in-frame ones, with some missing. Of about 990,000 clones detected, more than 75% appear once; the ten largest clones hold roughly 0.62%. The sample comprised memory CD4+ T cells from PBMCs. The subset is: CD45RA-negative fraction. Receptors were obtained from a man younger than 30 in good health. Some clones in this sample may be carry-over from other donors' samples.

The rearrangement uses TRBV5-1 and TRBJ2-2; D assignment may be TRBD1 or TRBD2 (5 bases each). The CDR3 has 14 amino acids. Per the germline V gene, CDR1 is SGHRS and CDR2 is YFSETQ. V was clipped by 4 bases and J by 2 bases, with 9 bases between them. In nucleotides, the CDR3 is TGCGCCAGCAGCGAGGGACCAAACACCGGGGAGCTGTTTTTT. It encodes CASSEGPNTGELFF.

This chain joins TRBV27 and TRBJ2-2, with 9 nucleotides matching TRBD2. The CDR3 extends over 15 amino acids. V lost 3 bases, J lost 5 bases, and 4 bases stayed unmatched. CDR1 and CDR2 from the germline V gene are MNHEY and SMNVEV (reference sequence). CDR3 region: CASSFLAGRTGELFF. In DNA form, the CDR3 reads TGTGCCAGCAGTTTTCTAGCGGGACGAACCGGGGAGCTGTTTTTT.

The CDR3 sequence: CASSLGQGGIQYF. CDR3 nucleotide sequence: TGTGCCAGCAGCTTGGGGCAGGGAGGGATTCAGTACTTC. The chain couples TRBV5-6 to TRBJ2-4; 7 bases are a match to TRBD2. The germline V gene encodes CDR1 SGHDT and CDR2 YYEEEE. CDR3 length: 13 amino acids. V lost 0 bases, J lost 10 bases, and 4 bases stayed unmatched.

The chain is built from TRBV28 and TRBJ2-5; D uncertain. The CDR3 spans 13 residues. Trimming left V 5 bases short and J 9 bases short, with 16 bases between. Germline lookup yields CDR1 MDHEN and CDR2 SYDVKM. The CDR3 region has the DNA TGTGCCAGCAGTCCGACCCCGGTGGGGTCCCAGTACTTC. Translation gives CASSPTPVGSQYF.

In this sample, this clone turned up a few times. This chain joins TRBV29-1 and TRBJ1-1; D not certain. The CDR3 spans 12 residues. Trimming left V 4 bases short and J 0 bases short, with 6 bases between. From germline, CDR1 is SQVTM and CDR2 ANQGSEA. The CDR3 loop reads CSVATMNTEAFF. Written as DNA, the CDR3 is TGCAGCGTTGCAACCATGAACACTGAAGCTTTCTTT.

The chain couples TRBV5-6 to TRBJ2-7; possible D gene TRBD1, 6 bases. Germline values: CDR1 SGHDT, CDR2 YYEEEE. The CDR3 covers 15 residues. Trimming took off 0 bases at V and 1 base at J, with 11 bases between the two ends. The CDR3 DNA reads TGTGCCAGCAGCTTGGCGGGGACAATATCCTACGAGCAGTACTTC. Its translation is CASSLAGTISYEQYF.

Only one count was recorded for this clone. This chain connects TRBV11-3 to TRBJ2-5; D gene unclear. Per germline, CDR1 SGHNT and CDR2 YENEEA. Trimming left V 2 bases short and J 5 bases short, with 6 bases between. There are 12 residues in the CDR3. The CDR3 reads CASSLNGETQYF. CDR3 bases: TGTGCCAGCAGCTTAAACGGCGAGACCCAGTACTTC.

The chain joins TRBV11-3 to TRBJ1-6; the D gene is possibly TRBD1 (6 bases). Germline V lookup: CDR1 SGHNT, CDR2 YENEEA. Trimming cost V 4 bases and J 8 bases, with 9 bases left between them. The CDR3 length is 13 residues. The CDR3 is CASSSSGDSPLHF. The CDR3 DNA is TGTGCCAGCAGCTCATCAGGGGATTCACCCCTCCACTTT.

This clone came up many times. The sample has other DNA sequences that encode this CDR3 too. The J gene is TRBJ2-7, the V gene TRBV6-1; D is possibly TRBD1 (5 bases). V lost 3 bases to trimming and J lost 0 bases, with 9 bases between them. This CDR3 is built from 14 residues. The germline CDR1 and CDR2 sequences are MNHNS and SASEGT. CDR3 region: CASSEGPSSYEQYF. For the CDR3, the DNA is TGTGCCAGCAGTGAGGGGCCTAGCTCCTACGAGCAGTACTTC.

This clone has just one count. The CDR3 nucleotides read TGCGCCAGCAGCCCTAACTACAATGAGCAGTTCTTC. This translates into CASSPNYNEQFF. V gene TRBV5-1 combines with J gene TRBJ2-1; no clear D. Germline-derived CDR1 and CDR2 are SGHRS and YFSETQ. This CDR3 is built from 12 residues. Trimming removed 4 bases from V and 3 bases from J, with 5 bases in between.

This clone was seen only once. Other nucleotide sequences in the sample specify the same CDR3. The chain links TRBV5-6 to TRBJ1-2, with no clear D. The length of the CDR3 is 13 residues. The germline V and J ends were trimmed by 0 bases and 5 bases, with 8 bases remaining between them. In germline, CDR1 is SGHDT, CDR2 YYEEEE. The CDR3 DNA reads TGTGCCAGCAGCTTGGGGAGAGGGTATGGCTACACCTTC. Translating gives CASSLGRGYGYTF.

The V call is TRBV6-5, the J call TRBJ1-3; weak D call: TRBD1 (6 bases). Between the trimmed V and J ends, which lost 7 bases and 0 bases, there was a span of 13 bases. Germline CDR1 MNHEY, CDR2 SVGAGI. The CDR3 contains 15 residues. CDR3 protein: CASKIGQSSGNTIYF. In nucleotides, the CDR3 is TGTGCCAGCAAGATAGGACAGAGCTCTGGAAACACCATATATTTT.

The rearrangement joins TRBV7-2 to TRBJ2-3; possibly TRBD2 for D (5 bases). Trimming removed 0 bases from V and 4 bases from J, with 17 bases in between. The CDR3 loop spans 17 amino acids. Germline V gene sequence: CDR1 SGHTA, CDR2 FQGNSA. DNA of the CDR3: TGTGCCAGCAGCTTAGCGCGGATGGGAGAGGGCGCAGATACGCAGTATTTT. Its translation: CASSLARMGEGADTQYF.

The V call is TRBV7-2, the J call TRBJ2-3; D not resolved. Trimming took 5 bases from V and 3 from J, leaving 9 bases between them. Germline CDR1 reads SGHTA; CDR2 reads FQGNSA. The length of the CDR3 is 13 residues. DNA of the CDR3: TGTGCCAGCAGCCAGAGTAGGACAGATACGCAGTATTTT. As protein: CASSQSRTDTQYF.

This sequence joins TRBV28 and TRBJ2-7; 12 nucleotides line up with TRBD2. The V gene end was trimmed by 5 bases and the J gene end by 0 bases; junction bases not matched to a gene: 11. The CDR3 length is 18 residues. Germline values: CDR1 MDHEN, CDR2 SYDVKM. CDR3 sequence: CASSTPTSGRYRSYEQYF. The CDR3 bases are TGTGCCAGCAGTACTCCGACTAGCGGGAGATACCGCTCCTACGAGCAGTACTTC.